The source of this TCR beta chain is a study of T cells in Graves' hyperthyroidism and ophthalmopathy (dated by TCRdb to the late 2010s). Regarding the study in general: Peripheral blood samples were taken at the time of initial diagnosis, prior to any treatment. A discovery cohort of about a hundred patients, 43 with Graves' ophthalmopathy and 55 to 60 with stable Graves' hyperthyroidism, was used to find distinguishing TCR V-J signatures. Whether ophthalmopathy could be predicted prospectively was tested in an independent validation cohort made up of 18 hyperthyroidism patients plus 17 patients who later progressed to ophthalmopathy. The roughly 91 discovery patients were randomly divided into training and test sets at a 7:3 ratio. In roughly six Graves' hyperthyroidism patients, the study also compared T-cell repertoires from thyroid tissue with T-cell repertoires from blood. Following sampling, methimazole starting at 30 mg daily was given to hyperthyroidism patients, and high-dose intravenous methylprednisolone was given to ophthalmopathy patients. The paper reports TCR Vbeta CDR3 sequencing of over 120 peripheral blood samples: some 41 ophthalmopathy, fewer than 80 hyperthyroidism and approximately 17 progressor patients. The paper as a whole reports these results and caveats: Sample size was not statistically predetermined, and blinding of investigators to group allocation was not performed. Most expanded thyroid clonotypes (frequency above 0.001) were also found in blood, which suggests that blood repertoires may mirror thyroid immune responses. In validation, the model predicted progression to ophthalmopathy a median of 6.5 months before onset, with roughly 70% sensitivity and 72.22% specificity. A 13 V-J signature model separated ophthalmopathy from stable hyperthyroidism, with around 91% sensitivity and 81.08% specificity in cross-validation and 80%/75% in testing.

Stable Graves' hyperthyroidism was defined as the absence of progression to ophthalmopathy over 18 months of follow-up. Hyperthyroidism patients were newly diagnosed, with disease duration under 2 months, and aged 18 to 65 years. Any patient with an uncontrolled infection, another autoimmune disease, pregnancy or lactation was excluded. Diagnoses were based on clinical symptoms, serum thyroxine and TRAb, thyroid ultrasound and orbital computed tomography. Ficoll-Paque density gradient centrifugation was used to isolate PBMCs from 8 to 10 ml of fresh peripheral blood. Trizol reagent was used to extract total RNA, and RNA quality was then checked on an Agilent 2100 Bioanalyzer. The germline V gene encodes CDR1 SGHVS and CDR2 FQNEAQ. The CDR3 has 15 amino acids, counting the end cysteine and phenylalanine. The only DNA kept is the CDR3, 45 bases in frame from the first base. Germline trimming: 5 bases from V, 4 bases from J; junction bases outside gene matches: 10.

This clonotype was seen many times. Its antigen is currently not known. The sample holds no much larger clone one base away, and base qualities are not on file. TCR beta CDR3 regions were amplified from RNA transcripts. A first-round RT-PCR of the TCR CDR3 used the HTBI primer set with the Qiagen OneStep RT-PCR kit. A second multiplex PCR round built the libraries, followed by size selection and purification. Libraries were sequenced paired-end with 100 bp reads on an Illumina HiSeq2000. On the study's bioinformatics: SOAPnuke was used to process the raw data, throwing out any read that contained adapters or uncalled bases, had a mean Phred below 15, or lacked an exact constant-primer or identifier match. COPE v1.2.5 was used to merge the high-quality paired reads, and each unique nucleotide sequence was defined as a clonotype. Clonotypes were aligned to IMGT TRBV, TRBD and TRBJ reference segments using MiTCR v1.1. Only V-J combinations with frequency above 0.0001, covering 99% to 99.2% of repertoires, were analysed. The TCS score was defined as F50 (clonal expansion) divided by E x V (chaos), with BLOSUM62-based TCRdist calculated between CDR3 peptides within each V-J. Welch's t-statistics and random forest reduced just over 500 V-J features to some 14, which were used in a naive Bayes classifier (R e1071). TCRdb's own reprocessing of the public reads used fastp at Q25 and MiXCR and kept productive beta chains. Every entry covers one CDR3 protein and lists the most common genes and DNA from its rows. These V and J calls are TCRdb output, not the study's own analysis. The sample table records approximately 380,000 distinct CDR3 sequences; about 18% of these occur just once. The ten largest clones represent about 3.7% of the sample.

The rearrangement combines TRBV7-8 with TRBJ2-5, with 7 bases aligning to TRBD1. The clonotype comes from a woman aged 18-30 years with Graves' hyperthyroidism. The specimen was blood. CDR3 protein: CASSPFTQGTETQYF. The bases read TGTGCCAGCAGCCCGTTTACACAGGGGACAGAGACCCAGTACTTC.